The 14 T cell receptor beta chains given below trace back to one sample, sequenced in a study of OX40 agonist ivuxolimab in advanced cancers. The method was immunoSEQ multiplex PCR; TCRdb's version includes in-frame clones alone and lacks a portion of them. The sample lists some 95,000 clones, 70% to 90% occurring once. The sample consisted of CD4+ or CD8+ T cells sorted from blood, taken in a trial of the OX40 agonist ivuxolimab. These receptors were collected from an adult with an advanced solid tumor such as melanoma, head and neck, liver or kidney cancer.

This clone was counted a single time. The chain recombines TRBV9 with TRBJ2-2, with D perhaps matching TRBD2 (6 bases). CDR1 is SGDLS, CDR2 YYNGEE, per germline. The CDR3 contains 16 residues. The V end was cut by 0 bases, the J end by 8 bases, with 17 bases between. CDR3 in amino acids: CASSVASSARRGELFF. CDR3 DNA sequence: TGTGCCAGCAGCGTAGCGTCTAGCGCACGGAGGGGGGAGCTGTTTTTT.

This clone was picked up a small number of times. This specimen includes other DNA sequences encoding the same CDR3. The J gene is TRBJ1-2, the V gene TRBV10-3, with TRBD1 identical over 8 bases. The CDR3 runs to 13 residues. CDR1 and CDR2 (germline): ENHRY, SYGVKD. With 3 bases clipped from V and 5 bases from J, the junction kept 2 bases outside the gene matches. Here the CDR3 reads CAISEGQGYGYTF. The CDR3 bases are TGTGCCATCAGTGAAGGACAGGGTTATGGCTACACCTTC.

This chain connects TRBV6-5 to TRBJ2-3; D assignment may be TRBD1 or TRBD2 (5 bases each). The CDR3 covers 15 residues. CDR1 is MNHEY and CDR2 is SVGAGI in the germline V gene. Trimming removed 4 bases from V and 4 bases from J, with 15 bases in between. DNA of the CDR3: TGTGCCAGCAGTTCTGGGGGTTTTTTACCAGATACGCAGTATTTT. Its protein is CASSSGGFLPDTQYF.

This chain links TRBV6-1 with TRBJ2-7; 7 bases map to TRBD1. V was pared by 8 bases and J by 3 bases, with 7 bases of the junction left unmatched. The CDR3 contains 13 residues. Germline-derived CDR1 and CDR2 are MNHNS and SASEGT. The CDR3 is CASLFAGGYEQYF. The CDR3, as DNA: TGTGCCAGCTTGTTCGCAGGGGGCTACGAGCAGTACTTC.

The V call is TRBV2, the J call TRBJ2-1; no definite D call. V lost 5 bases and J 0 bases, leaving 8 bases between the germline ends. This CDR3 contains 14 residues. The germline CDR1 and CDR2 sequences are SNHLY and FYNNEI. CDR3 nucleotide sequence: TGTGCCAGCAGTCAGTGGTTCTCCTACAATGAGCAGTTCTTC. It specifies CASSQWFSYNEQFF.

This clone was detected only a few times. This chain uses TRBV2 with TRBJ2-2; 8 nucleotides line up with TRBD1. The V and J ends lost 3 bases and 7 bases, in that order; junction bases with no gene match: 4. Germline CDR1 SNHLY, CDR2 FYNNEI. The CDR3 runs to 14 residues. The CDR3, as DNA: TGTGCCAGCAGTGACCCAGGGGGCGGCGGGGAGCTGTTTTTT. Translated: CASSDPGGGGELFF.

This chain connects TRBV11-2 to TRBJ1-3; D possibly corresponds to TRBD1 (5 bases). V was clipped by 3 bases and J by 4 bases, with 7 bases between them. This CDR3 region has 13 residues. The germline V gene has CDR1 SGHAT and CDR2 FQNNGV. CDR3 DNA: TGTGCCAGCAGCTTGACAGTCGGAAACACCATATATTTT. Translation gives CASSLTVGNTIYF.

This clone has a handful of counts. The gene calls are TRBV6-1 and TRBJ2-7, with no clear D. CDR3 length: 11 amino acids. Germline loops: CDR1 MNHNS, CDR2 SASEGT. Between the trimmed V and J ends, which lost 2 bases and 6 bases, there was a span of 5 bases. The CDR3 spells CASSELSEQYV. CDR3 DNA sequence: TGTGCCAGCAGTGAATTGAGCGAGCAGTACGTC.

The chain uses TRBV28 and TRBJ2-7; unclear D gene. Looked up from germline, CDR1 is MDHEN and CDR2 is SYDVKM. The V gene lost 5 bases and the J gene lost 7 bases, with 12 bases spanning the gap. The length of the CDR3 is 12 residues. The DNA of the CDR3 is TGTGCCAGCAGTCCCTGGTTTTCGGAGCAGTACTTC. It encodes CASSPWFSEQYF.

V is TRBV19 and J is TRBJ1-3, with 11 bases that match TRBD1. The CDR3 is 16 amino acids. Trimming cost V 5 bases and J 2 bases; bases outside gene matches: 5. Looked up from germline, CDR1 is LNHDA and CDR2 is SQIVND (reference sequence). CDR3 nucleotides: TGTGCCAGTAGTCCCCGGGACAGGGGGACTGGAAACACCATATATTTT. Its protein is CASSPRDRGTGNTIYF. Combining the CDR3 with reference TRBV19 and TRBJ1-3 gives the whole variable domain DGGITQSPKYLFRKEGQNVTLSCEQNLNHDAMYWYRQDPGQGLRLIYYSQIVNDFQKGDIAEGYSVSREKKESFPLTVTSAQKNPTAFYLCASSPRDRGTGNTIYFGEGSWLTVV.

This clone has a handful of counts. The chain uses TRBV6-6 and TRBJ1-2; D ambiguous. The CDR3 has 14 residues. The V and J ends lost 5 bases and 4 bases respectively, with 14 bases between them. The germline CDR1 and CDR2 sequences are MNHNY and SVGAGI (reference sequence). CDR3 coding DNA: TGTGCCAGCAGTCCCCCGGGCGCCGGCTATGGCTACACCTTC. Amino acids: CASSPPGAGYGYTF.

V is TRBV9 and J is TRBJ2-3, with 9 nucleotides matching TRBD2. In germline, CDR1 is SGDLS, CDR2 YYNGEE. V shed 0 bases and J 5 bases; nucleotides not matched to a gene: 7. The CDR3 spans 16 residues. CDR3 in amino acids: CASSVGRLAGLDTQYF. The CDR3 region has the DNA TGTGCCAGCAGCGTAGGGAGGCTAGCGGGATTAGATACGCAGTATTTT.

This clone has just a few counts. The rearrangement links TRBV2 to TRBJ2-7; a possible D gene is TRBD2 (5 bases). The germline gives CDR1 SNHLY, CDR2 FYNNEI. CDR3 size: 13 residues. The V end was cut by 8 bases, the J end by 2 bases, with 13 bases between. CDR3 protein: CASASGLTYEQYF. CDR3 nucleotide sequence: TGTGCCAGCGCGAGCGGACTTACCTACGAGCAGTACTTC.

The chain is built from TRBV20-1 and TRBJ1-1; D uncertain. The CDR3 runs 11 residues. CDR1 and CDR2 (germline): DFQATT, SNEGSKA (reference sequence). Deletions cut 4 bases from V and 10 bases from J, with 13 bases between. The CDR3 sequence is CSAKGPLRAFF. The CDR3 nucleotides are TGCAGTGCTAAGGGCCCTCTAAGAGCTTTCTTT.